This TCR beta chain is from a study of PD-1 blockade in classical Hodgkin lymphoma. Profiled with immunoSEQ multiplex PCR; TCRdb holds only in-frame clones, not every one. The sample carries some 39,000 clones, 85% to 90% recorded once. The CDR3 has 17 residues. The germline gives CDR1 LGHNA, CDR2 YSLEER. Trimming cost V 4 bases and J 3 bases, with 21 bases left between them. Every patient had relapsed following autologous stem cell transplantation, and cohorts differed in brentuximab vedotin exposure. To note about this clone: No antigen is known for it.

General study points: Reported baseline diversity: healthy donors highest, relapsed/refractory patients lowest. Patients with a complete response exhibited baseline diversity comparable to newly diagnosed patients.

Sequencing was performed on peripheral blood mononuclear cells (PBMCs), taken at baseline. The chain carries TRBV4-3 and TRBJ1-1, with a weak D call TRBD1 (5 bases). The receptor's source is a human donor with classical Hodgkin lymphoma. In nucleotides, the CDR3 is TGCGCCAGCAGCCGGGGGTCGGCAGCCCAAAGGTACACTGAAGCTTTCTTT. Protein sequence: CASSRGSAAQRYTEAFF.